The present T cell receptor (beta chain) was sequenced within a study of shared clonotypes between healthy human individuals. A roughly 200 ng quantity of DNA, 30,000 to 35,000 T cell genomes, went into the sorted-subset replicate PCRs. The protocol was immunoSEQ multiplex PCR, while the TCRdb copy is restricted to in-frame clones and leaves out a portion. The repertoire holds about 960,000 clones, with 76% as singletons. Sequenced: memory CD4+ T cells sorted from blood. Subset described: CD45RA-negative fraction. The source of this sequence is a man between 18 and 35 years old in good health.

The CDR3 nucleotides are TGTGCCAGCGGACTGCGGGAGGGCCTTAATGAGCAGTTCTTC. Protein product: CASGLREGLNEQFF. This chain joins TRBV5-4 and TRBJ2-1; 9 bases match TRBD2. CDR1 is SGHNT and CDR2 is YYREEE in the germline V gene (reference sequence). CDR3 length: 14 residues. J lost 7 bases, V lost 7 bases, and 9 bases had no gene match.